What follows describes a single T cell receptor beta chain. The data were taken from a study of blood T cell repertoires in COVID-19. Across the study: Some COVID-19 samples were acute and others convalescent; all came from the United States, Italy and Spain.

The CDR3 covers 18 residues. V dropped 5 bases and J dropped 4 bases, with 26 bases sitting between them. Germline V lookup: CDR1 LNHDA, CDR2 SQIVND (reference sequence). As originally analysed: How many nucleated cells were present was estimated from reference gene primer amplification. The data were produced by immunoSEQ multiplex PCR, yet TCRdb's version contains in-frame clones alone and is incomplete. The DNA gave D and trimming, while V, J and clone size come from that table. The sample carries tens of thousands of clones, 65% to 90% recorded once. Sequencing was performed on peripheral blood. The TCR originated in a woman in her sixties with acute or convalescent COVID-19. The chain links TRBV19 to TRBJ1-2; D is unresolved. The CDR3 DNA is TGTGCCAGTAGTTTGGCCTTGGGCCGGGATCCGCTCCGCTATGGCTACACCTTC. It yields the protein CASSLALGRDPLRYGYTF.